The present TCR beta chain was sequenced within a study of siplizumab effects on memory and regulatory T cells. Assay used: immunoSEQ multiplex PCR; TCRdb lists only in-frame clones, some missing. Of approximately 110,000 clones listed, around 92% are singletons. This CDR3 has 15 amino acids. Unmatched junction bases numbered 6, after V lost 2 bases and J lost 2 bases. Per germline, CDR1 SGHRS and CDR2 YFSETQ. Overall study findings and caveats: Roughly 75-96% of dividing CD4+ or CD8+ clones were without an attributable naive or memory phenotype.

This clone has a single count. Its antigen is undetermined. This receptor was taken from a human donor in good health. Sequencing was done on a sample of Tregs sorted from blood. The chain has TRBV5-1 and TRBJ2-7; TRBD2 aligns across 8 bases. The CDR3 reads CASSFAGRGAYEQYF. The DNA of the CDR3 is TGCGCCAGCAGCTTTGCCGGGAGGGGGGCCTACGAGCAGTACTTC.